This T cell receptor (beta chain) emerged from a study of chemoradiotherapy in HPV16-positive cancers. Sequencing was performed with immunoSEQ multiplex PCR; in TCRdb, only in-frame clones are kept and a portion is missing. The sample comprises about 690 clones, 80% to 95% of which are singletons, and around 8.7% rests with the top ten. CDR1 and CDR2 from the germline V gene are LNHDA and SQIVND (reference sequence). The CDR3 runs 15 residues. Between the trimmed V and J ends, which lost 2 bases and 3 bases, there was a span of 11 bases. This material consisted of tumor tissue, taken from a patient who underwent chemoradiotherapy. The rearrangement uses TRBV19 and TRBJ2-4; possible D gene TRBD2, 5 bases. The receptor comes from a human donor with HPV-associated anogenital cancer. CDR3 nucleotide sequence: TGTGCCAGTAGTATACGAGGGATCGACAAAAACATTCAGTACTTC. Translation gives CASSIRGIDKNIQYF.